Below are 2 T cell receptor beta chains sequenced from a single sample in a study of regulatory T cells in long-lasting Graves disease. Time point given: newly diagnosed GD, antithyroid drugs for less than 3 months. TCR sequences were obtained from RNA taken from PBMCs. Both iRepertoire HTBI primers and Arm-PCR of CDR3 regions were used to build the TCR beta libraries. TCRdb processed the multiplex PCR reads anew with MiXCR; each CDR3 protein has one entry. The sample records 200,000 to 250,000 distinct CDR3 sequences, about 19% being singletons. Separately, the same data were catalogued under a study of T cells in Graves' hyperthyroidism and ophthalmopathy.

The sample consisted of peripheral blood mononuclear cells (PBMCs), taken at new diagnosis, from a patient treated with antithyroid drugs. The receptors come from a woman in her twenties or thirties with Graves disease.

This clonotype occurred many times. The chain's CDR3 is CASSISQPQHF. CDR3 in DNA: TGTGCCAGTAGTATCTCTCAGCCCCAGCATTTT. The genes are TRBV19 and TRBJ1-5, with D unresolved. The CDR3 is 11 residues long. In germline, CDR1 is LNHDA, CDR2 SQIVND (reference sequence). The V end was cut by 3 bases, the J end by 6 bases, with 3 bases between. The complete variable domain, with remaining parts taken from reference TRBV19 and TRBJ1-5, reads DGGITQSPKYLFRKEGQNVTLSCEQNLNHDAMYWYRQDPGQGLRLIYYSQIVNDFQKGDIAEGYSVSREKKESFPLTVTSAQKNPTAFYLCASSISQPQHFGDGTRLSIL.

V gene TRBV7-8 combines with J gene TRBJ2-2; 7 positions agree with TRBD2. The trim removed 10 bases at V and 1 base at J, leaving 12 bases unmatched. The CDR3 totals 16 residues. The germline V gene encodes CDR1 SGHVS and CDR2 FQNEAQ. This CDR3 is CAIALRREVNTGELFF. The DNA for the CDR3 is TGTGCCATCGCCCTCCGCCGGGAGGTGAACACCGGGGAGCTGTTTTTT.